This is a list of T cell receptor beta chains from one sample in a study of blood T cell repertoires in COVID-19. Assay: immunoSEQ multiplex PCR; the TCRdb copy retains only in-frame clones and omits some. This table has tens of thousands of clones, approximately 79% appearing once. Input material: peripheral blood. These receptors originate from a man aged 55 to 70 with acute or convalescent COVID-19. The CDR3 runs from the conserved cysteine through the conserved F or W. The D gene is left open where the match is weak. Clone size is given for some rows only: seen once, a few or many times, or a class if the clone is expanded.

>TRBD2|TRBV29-1|TRBJ2-1|-
CSVEVGRGEQFF
TGCAGCGTTGAAGTTGGGAGGGGAGAGCAGTTCTTC
>-|TRBV5-1|TRBJ1-3|-
CASSIEPTEGTIYF
TGCGCCAGCAGCATCGAACCCACCGAGGGCACCATATATTTT
>-|TRBV24-1|TRBJ2-7|-
CATSEPNGNEQYF
TGTGCCACCAGTGAGCCTAACGGTAACGAGCAGTACTTC
>-|TRBV7-2|TRBJ1-2|-
CASSPSLTRNYGYTF
TGTGCCAGCAGCCCCTCACTGACCAGGAACTATGGCTACACCTTC
>-|TRBV19|TRBJ2-6|few
CASTRGSGANVLTF
TGTGCCAGTACCAGGGGCTCTGGGGCCAACGTCCTGACTTTC
>-|TRBV5-6|TRBJ2-3|-
CASTQAYTDTQYF
TGTGCCAGCACCCAGGCCTACACAGATACGCAGTATTTT
>-|TRBV5-6|TRBJ1-6|-
CASSLRQENSPLHF
TGTGCCAGCAGCTTGAGACAGGAAAATTCACCCCTCCACTTT
>TRBD1|TRBV3-1/TRBV3-2|TRBJ2-7|-
CASSQGTGSYEQYF
TGTGCCAGCAGCCAAGGGACAGGCTCCTACGAGCAGTACTTC
>-|TRBV7-3|TRBJ2-2|-
CASSLLSDTGELFF
TGTGCCAGCAGCTTATTATCGGACACCGGGGAGCTGTTTTTT
>-|TRBV28|TRBJ2-3|-
CASSFPSDTQYF
TGTGCCAGCAGTTTCCCATCAGATACGCAGTATTTT
>-|TRBV29-1|TRBJ2-5|once
CSVAIFGAQYF
TGCAGCGTTGCGATCTTCGGAGCCCAGTACTTC
>-|TRBV24-1|TRBJ2-7|-
CATSELQGNFYYEQYF
TGTGCCACCAGTGAGTTACAGGGAAATTTTTACTACGAGCAGTACTTC
>TRBD1|TRBV3-1/TRBV3-2|TRBJ1-4|once
CASSQVGRDRGCEVREKLFF
TGTGCCAGCAGCCAAGTGGGCAGGGACAGGGGATGCGAGGTGCGTGAAAAACTGTTTTTT
>-|TRBV18|TRBJ2-7|-
CASSLRTTGPLQLGNF
TGTGCCAGCTCACTACGGACGACAGGACCCCTCCAACTGGGAAACTTC
>-|TRBV10-3|TRBJ2-5|-
CAISESGTHPQETQYF
TGTGCCATCAGTGAGTCGGGGACTCACCCTCAAGAGACCCAGTACTTC
>TRBD1|TRBV29-1|TRBJ2-1|-
CSVVGLRGQQGRRFYNEQFF
TGCAGCGTTGTGGGCCTGAGGGGCCAACAGGGGCGTCGATTCTACAATGAGCAGTTCTTC
>TRBD1|TRBV29-1|TRBJ1-2|-
CSVDGTGEGNYGYTF
TGCAGCGTCGATGGGACAGGGGAAGGTAACTATGGCTACACCTTC